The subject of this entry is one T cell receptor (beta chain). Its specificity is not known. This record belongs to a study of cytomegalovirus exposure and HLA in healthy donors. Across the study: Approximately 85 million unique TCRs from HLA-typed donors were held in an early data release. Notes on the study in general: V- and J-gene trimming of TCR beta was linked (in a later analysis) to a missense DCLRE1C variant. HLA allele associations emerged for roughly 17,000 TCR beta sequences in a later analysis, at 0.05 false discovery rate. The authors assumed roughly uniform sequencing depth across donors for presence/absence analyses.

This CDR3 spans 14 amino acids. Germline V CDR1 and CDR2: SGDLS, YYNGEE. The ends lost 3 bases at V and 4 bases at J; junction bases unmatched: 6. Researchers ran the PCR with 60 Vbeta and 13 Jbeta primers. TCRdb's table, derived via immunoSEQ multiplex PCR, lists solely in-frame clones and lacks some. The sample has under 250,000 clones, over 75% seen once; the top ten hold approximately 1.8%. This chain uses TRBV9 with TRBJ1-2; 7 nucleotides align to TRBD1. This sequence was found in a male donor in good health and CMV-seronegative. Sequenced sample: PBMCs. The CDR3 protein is CASSARQGSYGYTF. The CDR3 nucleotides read TGTGCCAGCAGCGCAAGACAGGGATCCTATGGCTACACCTTC.